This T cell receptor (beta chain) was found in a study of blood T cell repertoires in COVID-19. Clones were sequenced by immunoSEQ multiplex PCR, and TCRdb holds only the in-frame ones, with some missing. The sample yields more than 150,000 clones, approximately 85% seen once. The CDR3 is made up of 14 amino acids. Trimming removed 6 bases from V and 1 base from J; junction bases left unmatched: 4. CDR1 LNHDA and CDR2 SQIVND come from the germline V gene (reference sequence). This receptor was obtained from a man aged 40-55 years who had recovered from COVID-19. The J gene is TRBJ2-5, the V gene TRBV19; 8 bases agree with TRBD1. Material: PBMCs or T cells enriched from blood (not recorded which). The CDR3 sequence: CASSSQGVQETQYF. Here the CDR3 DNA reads TGTGCCAGTAGCTCACAGGGGGTCCAAGAGACCCAGTACTTC. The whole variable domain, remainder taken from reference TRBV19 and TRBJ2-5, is DGGITQSPKYLFRKEGQNVTLSCEQNLNHDAMYWYRQDPGQGLRLIYYSQIVNDFQKGDIAEGYSVSREKKESFPLTVTSAQKNPTAFYLCASSSQGVQETQYFGPGTRLLVL.